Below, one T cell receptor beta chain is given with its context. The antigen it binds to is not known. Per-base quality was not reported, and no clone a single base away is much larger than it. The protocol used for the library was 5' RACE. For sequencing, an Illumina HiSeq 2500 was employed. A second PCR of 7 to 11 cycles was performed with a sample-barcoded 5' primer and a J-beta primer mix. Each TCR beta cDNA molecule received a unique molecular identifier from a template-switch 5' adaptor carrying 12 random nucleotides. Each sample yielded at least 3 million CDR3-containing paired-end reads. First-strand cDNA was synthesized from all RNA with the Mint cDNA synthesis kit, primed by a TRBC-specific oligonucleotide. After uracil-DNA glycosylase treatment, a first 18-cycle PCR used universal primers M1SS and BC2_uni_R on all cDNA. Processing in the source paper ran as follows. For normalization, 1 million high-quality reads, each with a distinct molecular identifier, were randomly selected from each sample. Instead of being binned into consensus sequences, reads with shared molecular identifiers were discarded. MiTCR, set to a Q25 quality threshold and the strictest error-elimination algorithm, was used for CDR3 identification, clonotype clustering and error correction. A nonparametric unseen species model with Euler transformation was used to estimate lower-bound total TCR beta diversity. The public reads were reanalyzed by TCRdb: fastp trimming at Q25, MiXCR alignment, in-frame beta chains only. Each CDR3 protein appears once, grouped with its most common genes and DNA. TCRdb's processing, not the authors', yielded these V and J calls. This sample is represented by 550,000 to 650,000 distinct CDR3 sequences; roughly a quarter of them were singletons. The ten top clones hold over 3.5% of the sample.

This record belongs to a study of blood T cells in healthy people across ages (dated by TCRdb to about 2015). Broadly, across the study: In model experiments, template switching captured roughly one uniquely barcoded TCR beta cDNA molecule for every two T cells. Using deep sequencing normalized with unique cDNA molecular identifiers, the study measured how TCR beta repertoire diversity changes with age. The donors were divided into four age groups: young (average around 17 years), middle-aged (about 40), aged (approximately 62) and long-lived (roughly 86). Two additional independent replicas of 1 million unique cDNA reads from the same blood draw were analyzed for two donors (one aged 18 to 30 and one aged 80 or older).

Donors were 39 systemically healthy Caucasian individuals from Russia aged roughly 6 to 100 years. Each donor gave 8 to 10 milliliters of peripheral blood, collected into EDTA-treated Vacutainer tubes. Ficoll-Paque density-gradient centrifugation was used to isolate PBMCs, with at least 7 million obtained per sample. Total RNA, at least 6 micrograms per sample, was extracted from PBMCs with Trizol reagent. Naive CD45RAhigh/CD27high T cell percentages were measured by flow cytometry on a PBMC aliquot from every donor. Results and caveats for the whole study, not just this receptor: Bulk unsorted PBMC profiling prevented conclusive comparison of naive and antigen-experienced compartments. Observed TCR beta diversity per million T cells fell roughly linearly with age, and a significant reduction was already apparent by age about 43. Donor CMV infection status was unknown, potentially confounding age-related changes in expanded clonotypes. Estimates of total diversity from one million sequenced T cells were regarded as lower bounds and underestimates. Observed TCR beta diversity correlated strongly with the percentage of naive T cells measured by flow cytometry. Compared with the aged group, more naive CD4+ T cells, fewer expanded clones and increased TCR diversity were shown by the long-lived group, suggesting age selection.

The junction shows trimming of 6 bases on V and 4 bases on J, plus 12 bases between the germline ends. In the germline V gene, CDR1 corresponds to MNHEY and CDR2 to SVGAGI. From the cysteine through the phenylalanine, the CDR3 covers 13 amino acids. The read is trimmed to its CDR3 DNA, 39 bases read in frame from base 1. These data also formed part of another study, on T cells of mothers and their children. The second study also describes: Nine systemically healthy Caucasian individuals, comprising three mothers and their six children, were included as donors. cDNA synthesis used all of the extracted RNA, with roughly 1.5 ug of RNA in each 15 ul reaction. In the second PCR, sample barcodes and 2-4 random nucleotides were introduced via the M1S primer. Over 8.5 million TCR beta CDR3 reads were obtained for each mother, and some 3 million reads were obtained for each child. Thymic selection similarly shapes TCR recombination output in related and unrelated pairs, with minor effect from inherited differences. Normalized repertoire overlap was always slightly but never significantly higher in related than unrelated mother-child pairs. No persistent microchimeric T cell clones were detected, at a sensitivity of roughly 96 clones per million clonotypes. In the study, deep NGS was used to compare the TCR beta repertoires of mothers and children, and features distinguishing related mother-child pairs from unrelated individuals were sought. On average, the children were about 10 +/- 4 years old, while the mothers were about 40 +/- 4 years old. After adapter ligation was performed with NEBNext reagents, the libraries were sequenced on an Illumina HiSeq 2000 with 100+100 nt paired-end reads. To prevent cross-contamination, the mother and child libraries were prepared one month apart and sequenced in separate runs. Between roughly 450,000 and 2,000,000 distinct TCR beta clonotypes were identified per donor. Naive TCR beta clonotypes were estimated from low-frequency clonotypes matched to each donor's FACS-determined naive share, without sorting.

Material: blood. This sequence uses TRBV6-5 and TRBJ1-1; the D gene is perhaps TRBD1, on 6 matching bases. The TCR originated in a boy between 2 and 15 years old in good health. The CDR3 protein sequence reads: CASSRGGPTEAFF. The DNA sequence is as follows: TGTGCCAGCAGCCGCGGGGGGCCCACTGAAGCTTTCTTT.